A selection of T cell receptor beta chains follows, all from one sample in a study of blood T cell dynamics during melanoma immunotherapy. Generated by immunoSEQ multiplex PCR, the TCRdb table keeps only in-frame clones and is missing some. Of under 8,500 clones listed, 75% to 90% are singletons. The input for sequencing was blood, taken from a patient treated with checkpoint blockade. The receptors originated from a human donor with melanoma. Both conserved end residues are part of each CDR3. The D gene is left open where the match is weak. A row's size may be missing; if present it is once, few, many or a size class.

D gene: NA; clone size: NA; V gene: TRBV5-4; J gene: TRBJ1-4; CDR3 protein: CASSPGTVGNEKLFF; CDR3 DNA: TGTGCCAGCAGCCCAGGGACGGTCGGTAATGAAAAACTGTTTTTT
D gene: TRBD1; clone size: NA; V gene: TRBV29-1; J gene: TRBJ2-5; CDR3 protein: CSVGWDRVREQYF; CDR3 DNA: TGCAGCGTGGGCTGGGACAGGGTGCGAGAGCAGTACTTC
D gene: TRBD1; clone size: NA; V gene: TRBV18; J gene: TRBJ2-7; CDR3 protein: CASSFGQGGEQYF; CDR3 DNA: TGTGCCAGCTCATTCGGACAGGGCGGCGAGCAGTACTTC
D gene: NA; clone size: NA; V gene: TRBV5-4; J gene: TRBJ2-7; CDR3 protein: CASSLGSRQIGEQYF; CDR3 DNA: TGTGCCAGCAGCTTAGGGTCCAGACAGATTGGCGAGCAGTACTTC
D gene: TRBD1; clone size: NA; V gene: TRBV7-9; J gene: TRBJ1-2; CDR3 protein: CASSFPGQGIGGNYGYTF; CDR3 DNA: TGTGCCAGCAGCTTTCCGGGACAGGGGATTGGGGGTAACTATGGCTACACCTTC
D gene: NA; clone size: NA; V gene: TRBV2; J gene: TRBJ1-6; CDR3 protein: CASGYAPLHF; CDR3 DNA: TGTGCCAGCGGTTACGCACCCCTCCACTTT
D gene: TRBD2; clone size: NA; V gene: TRBV7-6; J gene: TRBJ2-7; CDR3 protein: CASSLTSGSYEQYF; CDR3 DNA: TGTGCCAGCAGCCTGACTAGCGGGAGCTACGAGCAGTACTTC
D gene: NA; clone size: NA; V gene: TRBV7-3; J gene: TRBJ1-1; CDR3 protein: CASSLSGNTEAFF; CDR3 DNA: TGTGCCAGCAGCTTAAGTGGTAACACTGAAGCTTTCTTT
D gene: NA; clone size: NA; V gene: TRBV28; J gene: TRBJ1-4; CDR3 protein: CASLGAGANEKLFF; CDR3 DNA: TGTGCCAGTTTAGGGGCAGGGGCTAATGAAAAACTGTTTTTT
D gene: TRBD1; clone size: NA; V gene: TRBV5-1; J gene: TRBJ2-7; CDR3 protein: CASSSGQGTSEQYF; CDR3 DNA: TGCGCCAGCAGCTCCGGACAGGGCACGAGCGAGCAGTACTTC
D gene: NA; clone size: NA; V gene: TRBV9; J gene: TRBJ2-7; CDR3 protein: CASSVGPDTTYEQYF; CDR3 DNA: TGTGCCAGCAGCGTAGGACCAGACACTACCTACGAGCAGTACTTC
D gene: NA; clone size: NA; V gene: TRBV10-3; J gene: TRBJ2-7; CDR3 protein: CAISRDSEAYEQYF; CDR3 DNA: TGTGCCATCAGCCGAGACAGCGAAGCCTACGAGCAGTACTTC
D gene: NA; clone size: NA; V gene: TRBV7-8; J gene: TRBJ2-7; CDR3 protein: CASSLAHGDEQYF; CDR3 DNA: TGTGCCAGCAGCTTAGCGCACGGGGACGAGCAGTACTTC
D gene: NA; clone size: few; V gene: TRBV19; J gene: TRBJ1-5; CDR3 protein: CASSIDRADQPQHF; CDR3 DNA: TGTGCCAGTAGTATAGACAGGGCAGATCAGCCCCAGCATTTT